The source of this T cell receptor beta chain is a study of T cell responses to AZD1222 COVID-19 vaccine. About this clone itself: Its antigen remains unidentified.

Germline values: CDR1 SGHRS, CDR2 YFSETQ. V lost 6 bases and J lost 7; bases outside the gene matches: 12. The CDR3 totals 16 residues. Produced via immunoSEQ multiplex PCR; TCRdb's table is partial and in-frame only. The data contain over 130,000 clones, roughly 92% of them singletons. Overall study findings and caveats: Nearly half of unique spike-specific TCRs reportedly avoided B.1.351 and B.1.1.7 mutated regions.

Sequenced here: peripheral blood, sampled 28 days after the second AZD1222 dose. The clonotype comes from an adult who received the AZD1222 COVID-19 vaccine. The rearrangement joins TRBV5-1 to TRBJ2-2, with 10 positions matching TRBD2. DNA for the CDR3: TGCGCCAGCAAGGTTCGGAGCGGGAGGGACTTCGGGGAGCTGTTTTTT. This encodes CASKVRSGRDFGELFF.